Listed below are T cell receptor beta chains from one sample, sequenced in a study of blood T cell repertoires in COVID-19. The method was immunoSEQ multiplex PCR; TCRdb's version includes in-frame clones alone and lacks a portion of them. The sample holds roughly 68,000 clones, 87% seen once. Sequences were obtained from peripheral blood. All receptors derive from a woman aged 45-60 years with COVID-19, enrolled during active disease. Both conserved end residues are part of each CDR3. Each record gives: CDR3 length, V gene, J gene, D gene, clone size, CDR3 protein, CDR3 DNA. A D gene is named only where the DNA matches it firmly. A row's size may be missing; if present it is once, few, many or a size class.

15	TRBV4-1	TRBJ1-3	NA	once	CASRSQGISGNTIYF	TGCGCCAGCAGGAGTCAGGGGATATCTGGAAACACCATATATTTT
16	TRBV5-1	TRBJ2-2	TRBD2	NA	CASSLSGRIHTGELFF	TGCGCCAGCAGCTTGAGCGGGAGGATCCACACCGGGGAGCTGTTTTTT
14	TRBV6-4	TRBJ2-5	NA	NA	CASRRRGLAETQYF	TGTGCCAGCAGAAGGAGGGGGCTTGCGGAGACCCAGTACTTC
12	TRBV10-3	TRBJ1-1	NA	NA	CAISEPGTEAFF	TGTGCCATCAGTGAACCGGGGACTGAAGCTTTCTTT
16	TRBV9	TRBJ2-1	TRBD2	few	CASSASLAGAINEQFF	TGTGCCAGCAGCGCGTCCCTAGCGGGAGCTATAAATGAGCAGTTCTTC
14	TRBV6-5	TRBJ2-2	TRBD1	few	CASSRGTGTGELFF	TGTGCCAGCTCTAGGGGGACAGGCACCGGGGAGCTGTTTTTT
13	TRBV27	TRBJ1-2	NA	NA	CASRETGSSGYTF	TGTGCCAGCAGAGAAACAGGTTCTAGTGGCTACACCTTC
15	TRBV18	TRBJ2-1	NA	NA	CASSPSSRSRNEQFF	TGTGCCAGCTCACCATCGTCTAGGTCGCGCAATGAGCAGTTCTTC
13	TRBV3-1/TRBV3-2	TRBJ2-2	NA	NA	CASRRANTGELFF	TGTGCCAGCAGGAGGGCGAACACCGGGGAGCTGTTTTTT
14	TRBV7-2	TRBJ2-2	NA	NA	CASSQGRGTGELFF	TGTGCCAGCAGCCAGGGGAGGGGGACCGGGGAGCTGTTTTTT
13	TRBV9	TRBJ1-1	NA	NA	CASSIRQNTEAFF	TGTGCCAGCAGCATACGACAGAACACTGAAGCTTTCTTT
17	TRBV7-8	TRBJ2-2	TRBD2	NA	CASRQISGRVRTGELFF	TGTGCCAGCAGACAAATTAGCGGGAGGGTCAGGACCGGGGAGCTGTTTTTT
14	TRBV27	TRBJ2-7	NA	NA	CASSLAGRPHEQYF	TGTGCCAGCAGTTTAGCCGGTCGCCCTCACGAGCAGTACTTC
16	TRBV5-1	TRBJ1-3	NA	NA	CASSLDWGVSGNTIYF	TGCGCCAGCAGCTTGGATTGGGGGGTGTCTGGAAACACCATATATTTT
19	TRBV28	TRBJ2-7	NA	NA	CASSLLGRWGSRSSYEQYF	TGTGCCAGCAGTTTATTGGGCAGATGGGGCTCCCGGAGCTCCTACGAGCAGTACTTC
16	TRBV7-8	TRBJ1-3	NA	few	CASSPRQAFSGNTIYF	TGTGCCAGCAGCCCCCGACAGGCGTTCTCTGGAAACACCATATATTTT
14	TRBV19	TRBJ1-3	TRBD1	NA	CASRDRASGNTIYF	TGTGCCAGTAGAGACAGGGCCTCTGGAAACACCATATATTTT
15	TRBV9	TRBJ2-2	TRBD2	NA	CASSGGLTDTGELFF	TGTGCCAGCAGCGGGGGACTAACTGACACCGGGGAGCTGTTTTTT
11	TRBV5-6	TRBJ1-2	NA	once	CASSLSLGYTF	TGTGCCAGCAGCTTGAGCCTTGGCTACACCTTC
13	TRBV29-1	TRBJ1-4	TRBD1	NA	CSVRTGVNEKLFF	TGCAGCGTACGGACAGGGGTAAATGAAAAACTGTTTTTT